This T cell receptor beta chain was recovered during a study of shared clonotypes between healthy human individuals. Sequencing was at deep level. Profiling relied on immunoSEQ multiplex PCR, and the TCRdb table lists in-frame clones only, not all of them. The sample has some 1,600,000 clones, 95% to 99% seen once. Germline values: CDR1 SNHLY, CDR2 FYNNEI. The V and J ends lost 7 bases and 3 bases respectively, with 15 bases between them. This CDR3 spans 15 amino acids. The sequence derives from a young man in good health. The sequenced material came from naive CD4+ T cells sorted from blood. Stated subset: CD45RA+ positively selected. V and J are TRBV2 and TRBJ1-4, with D maybe TRBD1 (5 bases). As DNA, the CDR3 is TGTGCCAGCAAGGCAGGGCTTTGGGCTAATGAAAAACTGTTTTTT. Its protein is CASKAGLWANEKLFF.